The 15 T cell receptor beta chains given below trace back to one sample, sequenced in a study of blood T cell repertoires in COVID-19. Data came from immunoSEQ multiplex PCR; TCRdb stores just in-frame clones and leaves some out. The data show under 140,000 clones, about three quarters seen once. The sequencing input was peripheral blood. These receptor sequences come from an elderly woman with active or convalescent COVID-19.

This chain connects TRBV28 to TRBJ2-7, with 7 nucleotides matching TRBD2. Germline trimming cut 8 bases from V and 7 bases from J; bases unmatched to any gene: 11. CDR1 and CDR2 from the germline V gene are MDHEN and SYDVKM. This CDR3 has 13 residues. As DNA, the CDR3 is TGTGCCAGCGCGGCGGGAGCTTGGGAGGAGCAGTACTTC. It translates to CASAAGAWEEQYF.

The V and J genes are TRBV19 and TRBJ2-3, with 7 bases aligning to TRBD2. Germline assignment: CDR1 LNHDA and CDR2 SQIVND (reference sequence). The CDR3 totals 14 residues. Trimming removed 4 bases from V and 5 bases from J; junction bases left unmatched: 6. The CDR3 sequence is CASSSRTSQDTQYF. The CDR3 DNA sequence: TGTGCCAGTAGTAGCAGGACTAGTCAAGATACGCAGTATTTT. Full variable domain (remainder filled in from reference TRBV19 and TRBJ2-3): DGGITQSPKYLFRKEGQNVTLSCEQNLNHDAMYWYRQDPGQGLRLIYYSQIVNDFQKGDIAEGYSVSREKKESFPLTVTSAQKNPTAFYLCASSSRTSQDTQYFGPGTRLTVL.

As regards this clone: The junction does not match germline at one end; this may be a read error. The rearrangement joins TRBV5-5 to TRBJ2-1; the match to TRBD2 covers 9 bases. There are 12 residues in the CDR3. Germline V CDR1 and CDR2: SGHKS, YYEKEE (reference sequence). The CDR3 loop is CASSLIAGEGIF. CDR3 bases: TGTGCCAGCAGCTTGATAGCGGGAGAAGGAATCTTC.

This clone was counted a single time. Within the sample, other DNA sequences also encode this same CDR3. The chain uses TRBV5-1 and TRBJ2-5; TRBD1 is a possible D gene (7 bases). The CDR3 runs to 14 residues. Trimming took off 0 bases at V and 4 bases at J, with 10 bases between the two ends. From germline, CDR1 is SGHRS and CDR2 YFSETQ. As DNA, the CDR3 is TGCGCCAGCAGCTTGGGACAGGGAGGAGAGACCCAGTACTTC. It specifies CASSLGQGGETQYF. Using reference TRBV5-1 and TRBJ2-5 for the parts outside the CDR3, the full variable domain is KAGVTQTPRYLIKTRGQQVTLSCSPISGHRSVSWYQQTPGQGLQFLFEYFSETQRNKGNFPGRFSGRQFSNSRSEMNVSTLELGDSALYLCASSLGQGGETQYFGPGTRLLVL.

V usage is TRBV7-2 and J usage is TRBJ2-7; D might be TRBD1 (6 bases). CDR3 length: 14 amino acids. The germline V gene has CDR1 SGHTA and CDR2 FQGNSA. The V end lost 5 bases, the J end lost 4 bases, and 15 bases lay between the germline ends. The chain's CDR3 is CASSAGASRYEQYF. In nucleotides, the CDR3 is TGTGCCAGCAGCGCAGGGGCTAGCAGATACGAGCAGTACTTC. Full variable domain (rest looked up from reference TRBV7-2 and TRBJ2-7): GAGVSQSPSNKVTEKGKDVELRCDPISGHTALYWYRQSLGQGLEFLIYFQGNSAPDKSGLPSDRFSAERTGGSVSTLTIQRTQQEDSAVYLCASSAGASRYEQYFGPGTRLTVT.

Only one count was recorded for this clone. This chain's CDR3 is CASSLLNGANTGELFF. For the CDR3, the DNA is TGTGCCAGCAGCTTACTGAACGGGGCGAACACCGGGGAGCTGTTTTTT. The chain combines TRBV7-6 with TRBJ2-2; possible D gene TRBD2, 5 bases. The germline CDR1 and CDR2 sequences are SGHVS and FNYEAQ. Trimming stripped 2 bases from V and 0 bases from J, with 10 bases between. The CDR3 runs to 16 residues.

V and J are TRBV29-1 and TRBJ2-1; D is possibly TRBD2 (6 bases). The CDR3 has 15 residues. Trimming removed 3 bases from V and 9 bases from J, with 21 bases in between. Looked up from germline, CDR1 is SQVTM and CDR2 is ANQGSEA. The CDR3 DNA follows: TGCAGCGTTGAGAAGGGGATCTCGGTGGGGGGTGAGCAGTTCTTC. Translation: CSVEKGISVGGEQFF.

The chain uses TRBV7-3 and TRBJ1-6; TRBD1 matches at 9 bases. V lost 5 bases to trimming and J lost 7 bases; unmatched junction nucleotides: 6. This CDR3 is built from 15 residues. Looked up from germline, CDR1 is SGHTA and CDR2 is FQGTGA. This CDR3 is CASSKQGAGNSPLHF. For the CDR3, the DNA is TGTGCCAGCAGCAAACAGGGGGCTGGGAATTCACCCCTCCACTTT. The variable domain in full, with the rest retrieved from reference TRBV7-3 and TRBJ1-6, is GAGVSQTPSNKVTEKGKYVELRCDPISGHTALYWYRQSLGQGPEFLIYFQGTGAADDSGLPNDRFFAVRPEGSVSTLKIQRTERGDSAVYLCASSKQGAGNSPLHFGNGTRLTVT.

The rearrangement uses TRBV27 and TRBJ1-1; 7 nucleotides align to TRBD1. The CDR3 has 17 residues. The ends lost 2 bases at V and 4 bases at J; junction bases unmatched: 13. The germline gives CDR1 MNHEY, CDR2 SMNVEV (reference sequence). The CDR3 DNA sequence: TGTGCCAGCAGTTTAATCTGGACAGGTCTTGTTAGCACTGAAGCTTTCTTT. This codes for CASSLIWTGLVSTEAFF.

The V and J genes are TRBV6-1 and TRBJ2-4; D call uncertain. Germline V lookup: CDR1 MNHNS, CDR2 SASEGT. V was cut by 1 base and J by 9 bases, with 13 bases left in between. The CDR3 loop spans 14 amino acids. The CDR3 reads CASSEDNTKVIQYF. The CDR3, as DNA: TGTGCCAGCAGTGAAGACAACACTAAGGTCATTCAGTACTTC.

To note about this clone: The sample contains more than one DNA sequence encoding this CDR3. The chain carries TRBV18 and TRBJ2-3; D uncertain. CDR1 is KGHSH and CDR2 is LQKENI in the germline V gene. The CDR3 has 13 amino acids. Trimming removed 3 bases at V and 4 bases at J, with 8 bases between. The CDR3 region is CASSPPSADTQYF. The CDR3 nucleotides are TGTGCCAGCTCACCTCCCTCGGCAGATACGCAGTATTTT.

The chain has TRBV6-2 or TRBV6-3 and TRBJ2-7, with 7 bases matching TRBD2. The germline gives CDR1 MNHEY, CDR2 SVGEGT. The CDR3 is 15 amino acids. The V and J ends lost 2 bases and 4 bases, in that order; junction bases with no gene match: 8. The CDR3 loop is CASSYGGGSRYEQYF. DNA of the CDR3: TGTGCCAGCAGTTACGGGGGGGGAAGCCGGTACGAGCAGTACTTC.

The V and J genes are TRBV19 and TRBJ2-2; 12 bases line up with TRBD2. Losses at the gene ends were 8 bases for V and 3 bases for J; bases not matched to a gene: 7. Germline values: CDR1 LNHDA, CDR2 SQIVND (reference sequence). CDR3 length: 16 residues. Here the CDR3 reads CASGLAGYIDTGELFF. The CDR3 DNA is TGTGCCAGTGGACTAGCGGGATATATAGACACCGGGGAGCTGTTTTTT.

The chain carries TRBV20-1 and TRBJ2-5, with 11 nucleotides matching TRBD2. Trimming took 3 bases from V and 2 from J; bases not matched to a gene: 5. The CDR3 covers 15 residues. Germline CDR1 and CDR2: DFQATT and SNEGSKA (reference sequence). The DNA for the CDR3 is TGCAGTGCTAGTGCACTAGCGGGAGTTCAAGAGACCCAGTACTTC. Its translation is CSASALAGVQETQYF.

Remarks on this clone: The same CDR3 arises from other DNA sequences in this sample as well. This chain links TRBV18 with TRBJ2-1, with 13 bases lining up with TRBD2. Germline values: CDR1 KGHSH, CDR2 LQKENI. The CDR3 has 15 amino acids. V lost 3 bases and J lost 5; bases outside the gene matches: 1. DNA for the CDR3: TGTGCCAGCTCACCCGGACTAGCGGGAGACAATGAGCAGTTCTTC. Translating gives CASSPGLAGDNEQFF.